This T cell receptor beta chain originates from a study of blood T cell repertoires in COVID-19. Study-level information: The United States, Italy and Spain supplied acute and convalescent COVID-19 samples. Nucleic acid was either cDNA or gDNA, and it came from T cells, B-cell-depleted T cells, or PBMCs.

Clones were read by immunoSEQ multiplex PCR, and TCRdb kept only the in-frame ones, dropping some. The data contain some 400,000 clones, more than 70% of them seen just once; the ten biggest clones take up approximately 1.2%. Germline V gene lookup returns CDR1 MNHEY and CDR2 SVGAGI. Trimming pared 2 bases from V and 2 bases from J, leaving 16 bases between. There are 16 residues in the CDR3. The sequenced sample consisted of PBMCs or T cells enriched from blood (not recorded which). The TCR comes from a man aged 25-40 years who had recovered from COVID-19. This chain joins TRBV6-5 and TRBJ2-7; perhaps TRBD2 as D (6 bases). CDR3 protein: CASSYPRRGGTYEQYF. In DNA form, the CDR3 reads TGTGCCAGCAGTTACCCGAGGAGGGGCGGTACCTACGAGCAGTACTTC.